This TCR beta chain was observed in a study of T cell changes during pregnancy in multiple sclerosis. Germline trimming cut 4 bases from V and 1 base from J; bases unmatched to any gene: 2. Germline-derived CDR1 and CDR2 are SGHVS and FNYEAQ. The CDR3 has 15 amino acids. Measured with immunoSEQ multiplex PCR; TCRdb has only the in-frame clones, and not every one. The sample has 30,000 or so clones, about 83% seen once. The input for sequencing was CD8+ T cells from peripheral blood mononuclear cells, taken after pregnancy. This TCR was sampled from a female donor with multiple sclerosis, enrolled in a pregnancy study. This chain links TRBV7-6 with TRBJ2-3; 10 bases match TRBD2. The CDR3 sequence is CASSYLAGGTDTQYF. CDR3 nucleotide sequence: TGTGCCAGCAGCTATCTAGCGGGGGGCACAGATACGCAGTATTTT.